This T cell receptor (beta chain) was captured by sequencing in a study of siplizumab effects on memory and regulatory T cells. Notes on the study in general: An assignable phenotype, naive or memory, was missing from roughly 83-96% of proliferating CD4+ or CD8+ clones. Significantly reduced by siplizumab was the cumulative frequency of alloreactive sequences, namely those traceable to unstimulated CD4+ memory cells. Naive T cells were seemingly more diverse than memory cells, and major contributions to the alloresponse seemed to be made by them.

TCR templates numbering some 100,000 were assayed per sample. Method: immunoSEQ multiplex PCR; TCRdb's copy keeps in-frame clones and lacks some. The top ten clones hold 0.14% to 0.15% of a sample with some 97,000 clones, around 92% of them seen once. This CDR3 is built from 13 residues. The V end lost 2 bases, the J end lost 12 bases, and 14 bases lay between the germline ends. From germline, CDR1 is SGHVS and CDR2 FQNEAQ. Concerning this clone: Its antigen is unknown.

This clonotype was obtained from a human donor in good health. Sequencing was carried out using CD4+ T cells sorted from blood. This rearrangement joins TRBV7-8 to TRBJ1-3; no definite D call. DNA of the CDR3: TGTGCCAGCAGCTTAAATCCCACGGGTGTCATATATTTT. This translates into CASSLNPTGVIYF. The full variable domain, in which reference TRBV7-8 and TRBJ1-3 provide the parts outside the CDR3, is GAGVSQSPRYKVAKRGQDVALRCDPISGHVSLFWYQQALGQGPEFLTYFQNEAQLDKSGLPSDRFFAERPEGSVSTLKIQRTQQEDSAVYLCASSLNPTGVIYFGEGSWLTVV.